A selection of T cell receptor beta chains follows, all from one sample in a study of T-cell memory formation after mild COVID-19. TCRdb analysed the 5' RACE reads with MiXCR anew, one entry per CDR3 protein. The table includes about 190,000 distinct CDR3 sequences, about a sixth detected once. Material: PBMCs or a T cell subset sorted from them (not recorded which). These TCRs come from an adult woman who had mild COVID-19 (a few samples of this study predate the infection). Cell type and time point are not known. CDR3s include the opening cysteine and the closing phenylalanine or tryptophan. The D gene is left open where the match is weak. Some rows have no size entry. The others give once, few or many, or a class for an expanded clone.

>TRBD2|TRBJ2-7|few|TRBV6-2/TRBV6-3
TGTGCCAGCAGTTTCCGTGATAGCGGGAGGTTCTACGAGCAGTACTTC
CASSFRDSGRFYEQYF
>TRBD2|TRBJ2-3|.|TRBV12-3/TRBV12-4
TGTGCCAGCATCCTATCTAGCGGGGGGGTATCGCAGTATTTT
CASILSSGGVSQYF
>.|TRBJ1-1|few|TRBV5-4
TGTGCCAGCAGCAGACAACTCGGGCGGAACACTGAAGCTTTCTTT
CASSRQLGRNTEAFF
>.|TRBJ1-2|.|TRBV4-2
TGTGCCAGCAGCCAAGTTAAGGACAGCCCTAACTATGGCTACACCTTC
CASSQVKDSPNYGYTF
>.|TRBJ1-1|few|TRBV6-6
TGTGCCAGCAGTTCGCCCGGGACCGCTAACACTGAAGCTTTCTTT
CASSSPGTANTEAFF
>.|TRBJ2-5|few|TRBV19
TGTGCCAGTAGTAGGAACGACCAAGAGACCCAGTACTTC
CASSRNDQETQYF
>.|TRBJ1-2|.|TRBV19
TGTGCCAGTAGGCACCCCCCGTCCGTAGGGGGCTACACCTTC
CASRHPPSVGGYTF
>.|TRBJ2-3|.|TRBV6-5
TGTGCCTGCCATGGCGGAGATACGCAGTATTTT
CACHGGDTQYF
>.|TRBJ1-1|once|TRBV7-8
TGTGCCAGCAGCCCTAGTCGGGGAGATGAAGCTTTCTTT
CASSPSRGDEAFF
>TRBD1|TRBJ1-1|few|TRBV5-1
TGCGCCAGCAGCCCAGGGGGCCCGAACACTGAAGCTTTCTTT
CASSPGGPNTEAFF
>.|TRBJ2-3|.|TRBV3-1
TGTGCCAGCAGCCAAGCAGGGCTGGGTTCAGATACGCAGTATTTT
CASSQAGLGSDTQYF
>.|TRBJ2-1|few|TRBV24-1
TGTGCCACCAGTGATTTGCGGCCCGAGGGCTACAATGAGCAGTTCTTC
CATSDLRPEGYNEQFF
>.|TRBJ1-3|few|TRBV7-2
TGTGCCAGCAGCTTAGGTGTCAGCCTCTTATCTGGAAACACCATATATTTT
CASSLGVSLLSGNTIYF
>TRBD1|TRBJ1-2|.|TRBV28
TGTGCCAGCAGTTTATCCGGGTGGACAGGGCGGAATGGCTACACCTTC
CASSLSGWTGRNGYTF
>TRBD1|TRBJ2-4|few|TRBV5-1
TGCGCCAGCAGCCCCGACAGGGTAAACATTCAGTACTTC
CASSPDRVNIQYF
>.|TRBJ1-4|few|TRBV6-5
TGTGCCAGCAGCTACGGGGTAACTAATGAAAAACTGTTTTTT
CASSYGVTNEKLFF
>.|TRBJ1-2|few|TRBV20-1
TGCAGTGCTAGCCCCGGGGCGGACTATGGCTACACCTTC
CSASPGADYGYTF